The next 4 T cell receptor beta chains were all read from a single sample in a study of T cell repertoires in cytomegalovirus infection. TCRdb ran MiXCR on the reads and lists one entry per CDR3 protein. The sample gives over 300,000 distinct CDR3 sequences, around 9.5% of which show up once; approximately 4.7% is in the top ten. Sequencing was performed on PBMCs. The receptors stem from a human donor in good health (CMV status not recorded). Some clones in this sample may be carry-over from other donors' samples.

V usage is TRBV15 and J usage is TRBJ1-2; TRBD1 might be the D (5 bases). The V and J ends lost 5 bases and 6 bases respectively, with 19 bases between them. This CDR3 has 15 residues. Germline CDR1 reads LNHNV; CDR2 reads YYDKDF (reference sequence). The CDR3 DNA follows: TGTGCCACCAGCGGATGGACACTCTCCGGTCATGGCTACACCTTC. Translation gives CATSGWTLSGHGYTF.

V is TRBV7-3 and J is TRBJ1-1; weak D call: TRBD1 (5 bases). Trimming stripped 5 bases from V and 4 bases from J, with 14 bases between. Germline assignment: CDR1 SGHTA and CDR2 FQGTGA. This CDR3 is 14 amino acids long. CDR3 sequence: CASSEAGGTTEAFF. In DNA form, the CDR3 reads TGTGCCAGCAGCGAAGCCGGGGGGACCACTGAAGCTTTCTTT.

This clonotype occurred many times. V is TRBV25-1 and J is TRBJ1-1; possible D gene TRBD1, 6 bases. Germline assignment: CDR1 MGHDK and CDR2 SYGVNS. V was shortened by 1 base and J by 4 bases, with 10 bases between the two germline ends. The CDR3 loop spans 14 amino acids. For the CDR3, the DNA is TGTGCCAGCAGTGAATTGGAACAGGGCACTGAAGCTTTCTTT. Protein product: CASSELEQGTEAFF.

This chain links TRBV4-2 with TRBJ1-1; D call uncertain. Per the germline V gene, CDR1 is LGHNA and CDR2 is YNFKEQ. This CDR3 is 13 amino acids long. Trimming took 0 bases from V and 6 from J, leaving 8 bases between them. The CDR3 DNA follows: TGTGCCAGCAGCCAAGATGGGCCGTCTGAAGCTTTCTTT. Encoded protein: CASSQDGPSEAFF.